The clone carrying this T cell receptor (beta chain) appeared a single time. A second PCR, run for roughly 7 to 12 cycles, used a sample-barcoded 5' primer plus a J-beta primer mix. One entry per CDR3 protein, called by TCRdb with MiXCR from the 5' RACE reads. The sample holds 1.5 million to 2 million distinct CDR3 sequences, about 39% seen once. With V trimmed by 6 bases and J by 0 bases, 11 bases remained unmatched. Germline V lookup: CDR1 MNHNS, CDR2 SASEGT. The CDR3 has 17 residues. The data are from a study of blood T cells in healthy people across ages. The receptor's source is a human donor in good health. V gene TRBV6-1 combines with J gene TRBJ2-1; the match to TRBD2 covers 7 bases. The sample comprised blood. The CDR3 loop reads CASRKRSGDVSYNEQFF. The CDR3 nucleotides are TGTGCCAGCAGGAAGAGGAGCGGGGACGTCTCCTACAATGAGCAGTTCTTC.